One and the same sample provided the 15 T cell receptor beta chains below, sequenced in a study of CD8 T cells in Susac syndrome. Random-hexamer reverse transcription was applied to about 0.45 to 1 ug RNA. TCRdb re-called the immunoSEQ multiplex PCR reads with MiXCR, one entry per CDR3 protein. The table has under 90,000 distinct CDR3 sequences, approximately 94% seen once. Sequences were obtained from CD4+ T cells from PBMCs. The source is a human donor with Susac syndrome.

In its sample, this clonotype was seen once. The chain joins TRBV18 to TRBJ2-7; D not certain. This CDR3 spans 13 amino acids. The V end lost 4 bases, the J end lost 4 bases, and 11 bases lay between the germline ends. Looked up from germline, CDR1 is KGHSH and CDR2 is LQKENI. In DNA, the CDR3 is TGTGCCAGCTCACGGAGCTCTACGTACGAGCAGTACTTC. Translated: CASSRSSTYEQYF.

This chain links TRBV6-1 with TRBJ2-1; 7 nucleotides match TRBD2. Germline CDR1 is MNHNS and CDR2 is SASEGT. The CDR3 is made up of 12 amino acids. With V trimmed by 11 bases and J by 3 bases, 4 bases remained unmatched. CDR3 in DNA: TGTGCCGCCCTAGCGGACTACAATGAGCAGTTCTTC. This sequence encodes CAALADYNEQFF.

V gene TRBV4-1 combines with J gene TRBJ2-2; D possibly corresponds to TRBD1 (5 bases). This CDR3 region has 15 residues. Germline V lookup: CDR1 MGHRA, CDR2 YSYEKL. V lost 4 bases to trimming and J lost 1 base, with 10 bases between them. CDR3 nucleotide sequence: TGCGCCAGCAGCCTCAGGGTAGGGAACACCGGGGAGCTGTTTTTT. Amino acid sequence: CASSLRVGNTGELFF.

This clonotype has only one observation. CDR3 sequence reads: CASSVGDPFLRISGANVLTF. CDR3 sequence (DNA): TGTGCCAGCAGCGTAGGAGATCCATTCCTACGGATCTCTGGGGCCAACGTCCTGACTTTC. The V call is TRBV9, the J call TRBJ2-6; D gene unclear. The V and J ends lost 0 bases and 0 bases respectively, with 19 bases between them. This CDR3 has 20 amino acids. The germline CDR1 and CDR2 sequences are SGDLS and YYNGEE.

The chain uses TRBV20-1 and TRBJ1-2; the D is unclear. CDR1 is DFQATT, CDR2 SNEGSKA, per germline (reference sequence). The V gene lost 2 bases and the J gene lost 0 bases, with 4 bases spanning the gap. This CDR3 region has 12 residues. CDR3 DNA sequence: TGCAGTGCTAGAACGACTAACTATGGCTACACCTTC. This translates into CSARTTNYGYTF.

V gene TRBV2 combines with J gene TRBJ1-4, with D possibly TRBD1 on 5 matching bases. The germline gives CDR1 SNHLY, CDR2 FYNNEI. This CDR3 has 15 amino acids. V lost 7 bases, J lost 3 bases, and 15 bases lay in between. CDR3 protein: CASTDRGASNEKLFF. CDR3 coding DNA: TGTGCCAGCACCGATCGCGGGGCCTCTAATGAAAAACTGTTTTTT.

The rearrangement links TRBV5-8 to TRBJ1-5; a weak D match, TRBD1 (6 bases). Germline loops: CDR1 SGHTS, CDR2 YDEGEE. V gave up 4 bases and J gave up 4 bases, with 15 bases separating them. This CDR3 has 15 amino acids. The CDR3 protein is CASSLTGTPNQPQHF. For the CDR3, the DNA is TGTGCCAGCAGCCTAACCGGGACACCAAATCAGCCCCAGCATTTT.

V and J are TRBV5-6 and TRBJ2-3; weak D call: TRBD2 (6 bases). Trimming removed 4 bases at V and 2 bases at J, with 17 bases between. Looked up from germline, CDR1 is SGHDT and CDR2 is YYEEEE. The CDR3 runs to 16 residues. The CDR3 loop reads CASSPAGGIFTDTQYF. CDR3 nucleotide sequence: TGTGCCAGCAGCCCGGCCGGCGGGATTTTCACAGATACGCAGTATTTT. Using reference TRBV5-6 and TRBJ2-3 for the parts outside the CDR3, the full variable domain is DAGVTQSPTHLIKTRGQQVTLRCSPKSGHDTVSWYQQALGQGPQFIFQYYEEEERQRGNFPDRFSGHQFPNYSSELNVNALLLGDSALYLCASSPAGGIFTDTQYFGPGTRLTVL.

This clonotype was recorded only once. This rearrangement joins TRBV20-1 to TRBJ2-7; D may be TRBD1 (5 bases). The CDR3 is made up of 16 amino acids. Trimming cost V 3 bases and J 0 bases, with 18 bases left between them. The V gene's germline CDR1 is DFQATT and CDR2 SNEGSKA (reference sequence). Here the CDR3 reads CSARGLDTSSSYEQYF. In DNA form, the CDR3 reads TGCAGTGCTAGGGGGCTTGACACCTCGAGCTCCTACGAGCAGTACTTC.

The V gene is TRBV9, the J gene TRBJ2-3; D remains ambiguous. Per the germline V gene, CDR1 is SGDLS and CDR2 is YYNGEE. Trimming removed 0 bases from V and 6 bases from J, with 5 bases in between. This CDR3 is built from 12 residues. CDR3 nucleotides: TGTGCCAGCAGCGTAGAGTGGGATACGCAGTATTTT. Translating gives CASSVEWDTQYF. The complete variable domain, with remaining parts taken from reference TRBV9 and TRBJ2-3, reads DSGVTQTPKHLITATGQRVTLRCSPRSGDLSVYWYQQSLDQGLQFLIQYYNGEERAKGNILERFSAQQFPDLHSELNLSSLELGDSALYFCASSVEWDTQYFGPGTRLTVL.

The J gene is TRBJ2-1, the V gene TRBV21-1; the D segment call TRBD1 is taken from the table without a DNA check. TRBV21-1 is termed a pseudogene. This CDR3 contains 15 residues. The CDR3 spells CASSPTPGRGNEQFF. The CDR3 DNA sequence: TGTGCCAGCAGCCCTACCCCGGGACGAGGCAATGAGCAGTTCTTC.

With respect to this clonotype: One end of the junction fails to match germline, which may point to a read error. The V gene is TRBV12-3 or TRBV12-4, the J gene TRBJ2-3; tentatively, D is TRBD2 (5 bases). This CDR3 spans 15 amino acids. The DNA for the CDR3 is TGTGCCAGCAGCTTAGCGCTTGGCCACACAGATACGCAGTATTTT. Residues: CASSLALGHTDTQYF.

The rearrangement links TRBV7-2 to TRBJ2-2; 8 bases match TRBD1. Trimming cost V 8 bases and J 6 bases; bases outside gene matches: 11. This CDR3 is built from 15 residues. Germline CDR1 and CDR2: SGHTA and FQGNSA. CDR3 protein: CASRGQGRTAGELFF. DNA of the CDR3: TGTGCCAGCCGCGGACAGGGCAGGACGGCCGGGGAGCTGTTTTTT.

The chain has TRBV20-1 and TRBJ1-1, with TRBD1 as a possible D gene (6 bases). The CDR3 loop spans 13 amino acids. Germline V gene lookup returns CDR1 DFQATT and CDR2 SNEGSKA (reference sequence). V lost 6 bases, J lost 5 bases, and 16 bases lay in between. Written as DNA, the CDR3 is TGCAGTGCCTGGGGGCAGAGGGGGACTGAAGCTTTCTTT. Its protein is CSAWGQRGTEAFF.

The gene calls are TRBV20-1 and TRBJ1-2; 8 bases are shared with TRBD1. The CDR3 runs to 16 residues. Trimming took 0 bases from V and 4 from J; bases not matched to a gene: 10. CDR1 DFQATT and CDR2 SNEGSKA come from the germline V gene (reference sequence). The CDR3 DNA sequence: TGCAGTGCTAGAGATCACAAACAGGGGGAAGGCTATGGCTACACCTTC. Encoded protein: CSARDHKQGEGYGYTF.